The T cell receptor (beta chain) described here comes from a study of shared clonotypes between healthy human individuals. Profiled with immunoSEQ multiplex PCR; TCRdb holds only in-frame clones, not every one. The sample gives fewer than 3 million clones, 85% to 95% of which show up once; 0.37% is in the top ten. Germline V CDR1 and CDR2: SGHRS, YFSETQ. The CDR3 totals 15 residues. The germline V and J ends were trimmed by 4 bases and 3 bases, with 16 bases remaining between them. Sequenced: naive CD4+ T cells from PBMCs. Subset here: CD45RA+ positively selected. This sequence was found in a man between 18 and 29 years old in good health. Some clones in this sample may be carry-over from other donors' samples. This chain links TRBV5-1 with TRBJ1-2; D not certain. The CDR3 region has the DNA TGCGCCAGCAGCCGGAGCCTGGCCTTAGACTATGGCTACACCTTC. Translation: CASSRSLALDYGYTF.